This T cell receptor beta chain was identified in a study of PD-1 blockade in classical Hodgkin lymphoma. Study at large: The patients were dosed with nivolumab 3 mg/kg, infused intravenously every 2 weeks. Study-level findings and limits: CD4+ but not CD8+ TCR diversity rose significantly by C4D1. Baseline TCR diversity was reportedly lower in newly diagnosed patients than healthy donors. Repertoire difference causes, possibly disease activity or prior therapy, remain undefined.

All patients experienced relapse after autologous stem cell transplantation, and brentuximab vedotin exposure was variable. Sequencing was performed with immunoSEQ multiplex PCR; in TCRdb, only in-frame clones are kept and a portion is missing. The data show 40,000 to 45,000 clones, with approximately 72% seen just once and approximately 3% held by the top ten. Germline lookup yields CDR1 LNHDA and CDR2 SQIVND (reference sequence). V lost 3 bases to trimming and J lost 6 bases, with 14 bases between them. CDR3 length: 15 residues. On this clone itself: The antigen is unknown.

This clonotype originated in a human donor with classical Hodgkin lymphoma. The sequencing here drew on peripheral blood mononuclear cells (PBMCs), taken before the second cycle of nivolumab. This chain links TRBV19 with TRBJ2-2; tentatively, D is TRBD2 (5 bases). The CDR3 reads CASSMEALIAGELFF. The CDR3 DNA reads TGTGCCAGTAGTATGGAGGCCCTAATTGCCGGGGAGCTGTTTTTT.